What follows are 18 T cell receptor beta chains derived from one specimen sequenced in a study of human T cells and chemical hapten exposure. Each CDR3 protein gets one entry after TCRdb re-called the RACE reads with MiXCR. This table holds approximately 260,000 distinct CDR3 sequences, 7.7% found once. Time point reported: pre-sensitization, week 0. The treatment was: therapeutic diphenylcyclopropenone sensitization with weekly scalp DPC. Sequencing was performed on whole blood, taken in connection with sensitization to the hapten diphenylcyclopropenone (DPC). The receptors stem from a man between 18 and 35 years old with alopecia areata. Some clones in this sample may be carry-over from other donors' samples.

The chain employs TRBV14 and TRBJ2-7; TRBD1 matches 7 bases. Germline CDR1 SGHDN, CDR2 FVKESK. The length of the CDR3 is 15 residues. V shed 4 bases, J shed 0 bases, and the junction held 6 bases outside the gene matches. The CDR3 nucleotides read TGTGCCAGCAGCCGAGGGACAGCACTCTCCTACGAGCAGTACTTC. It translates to CASSRGTALSYEQYF.

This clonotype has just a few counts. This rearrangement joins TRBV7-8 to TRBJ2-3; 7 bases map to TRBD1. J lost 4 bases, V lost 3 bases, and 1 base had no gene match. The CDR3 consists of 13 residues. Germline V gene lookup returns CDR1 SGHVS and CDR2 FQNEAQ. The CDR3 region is CASSLTGPDTQYF. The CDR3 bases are TGTGCCAGCAGCTTGACAGGGCCAGATACGCAGTATTTT.

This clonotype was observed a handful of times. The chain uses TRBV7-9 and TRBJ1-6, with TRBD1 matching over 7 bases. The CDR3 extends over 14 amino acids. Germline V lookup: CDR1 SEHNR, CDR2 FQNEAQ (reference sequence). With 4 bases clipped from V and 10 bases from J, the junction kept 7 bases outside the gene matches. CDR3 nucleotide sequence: TGTGCCAGCAGCTCCACAGGGGACGGATCACCCCTCCACTTT. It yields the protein CASSSTGDGSPLHF. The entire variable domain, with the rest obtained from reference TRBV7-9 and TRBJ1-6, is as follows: DTGVSQNPRHKITKRGQNVTFRCDPISEHNRLYWYRQTLGQGPEFLTYFQNEAQLEKSRLLSDRFSAERPKGSFSTLEIQRTEQGDSAMYLCASSSTGDGSPLHFGNGTRLTVT.

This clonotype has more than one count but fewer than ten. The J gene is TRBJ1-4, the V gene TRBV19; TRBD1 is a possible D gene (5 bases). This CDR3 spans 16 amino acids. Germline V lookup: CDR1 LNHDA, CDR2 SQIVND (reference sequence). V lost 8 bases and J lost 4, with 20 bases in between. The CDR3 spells CASSDPPGRVNEKLFF. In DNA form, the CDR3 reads TGTGCCAGTTCCGATCCGCCGGGACGGGTTAATGAAAAACTGTTTTTT. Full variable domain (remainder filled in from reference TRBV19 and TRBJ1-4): DGGITQSPKYLFRKEGQNVTLSCEQNLNHDAMYWYRQDPGQGLRLIYYSQIVNDFQKGDIAEGYSVSREKKESFPLTVTSAQKNPTAFYLCASSDPPGRVNEKLFFGSGTQLSVL.

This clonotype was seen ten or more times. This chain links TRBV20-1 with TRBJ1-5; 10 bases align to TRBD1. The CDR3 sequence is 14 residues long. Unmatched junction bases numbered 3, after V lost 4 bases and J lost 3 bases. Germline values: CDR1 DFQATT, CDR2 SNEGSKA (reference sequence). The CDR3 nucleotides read TGCAGTGCTAAGGACAGGGGGAACAATCAGCCCCAGCATTTT. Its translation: CSAKDRGNNQPQHF.

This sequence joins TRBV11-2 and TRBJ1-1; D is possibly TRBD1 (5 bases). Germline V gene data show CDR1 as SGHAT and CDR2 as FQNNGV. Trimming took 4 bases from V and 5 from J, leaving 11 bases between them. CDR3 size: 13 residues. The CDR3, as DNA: TGTGCCAGCAGCTGGGTGGGGGAAACTGAAGCTTTCTTT. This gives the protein CASSWVGETEAFF. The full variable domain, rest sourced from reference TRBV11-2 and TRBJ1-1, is EAGVAQSPRYKIIEKRQSVAFWCNPISGHATLYWYQQILGQGPKLLIQFQNNGVVDDSQLPKDRFSAERLKGVDSTLKIQPAKLEDSAVYLCASSWVGETEAFFGQGTRLTVV.

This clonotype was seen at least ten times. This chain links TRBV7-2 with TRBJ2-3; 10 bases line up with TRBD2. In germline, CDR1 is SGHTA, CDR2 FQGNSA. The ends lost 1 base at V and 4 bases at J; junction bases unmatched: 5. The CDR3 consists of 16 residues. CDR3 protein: CASSLGPGLAPDTQYF. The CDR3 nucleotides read TGTGCCAGCAGCTTAGGGCCGGGACTAGCGCCAGATACGCAGTATTTT.

The CDR3 region is CASSDSTSGATDTQYF. The CDR3 DNA is TGTGCCAGCAGTGACTCCACTAGCGGGGCCACAGATACGCAGTATTTT. The genes are TRBV6-4 and TRBJ2-3, with 10 bases lining up with TRBD2. CDR3 length: 16 amino acids. The V gene's germline CDR1 is MRHNA and CDR2 SNTAGT. J lost 2 bases, V lost 0 bases, and 2 bases had no gene match.

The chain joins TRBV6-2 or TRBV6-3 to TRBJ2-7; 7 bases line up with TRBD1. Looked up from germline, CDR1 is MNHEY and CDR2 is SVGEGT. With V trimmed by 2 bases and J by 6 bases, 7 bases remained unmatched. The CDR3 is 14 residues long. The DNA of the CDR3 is TGTGCCAGCAGTTACGGGACAGCCCATCGCGAGCAGTACGTC. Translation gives CASSYGTAHREQYV.

The DNA for the CDR3 is TGTGCCAGCAGTTACGGCACAGGGATTGACACCGGGGAGCTGTTTTTT. Protein: CASSYGTGIDTGELFF. The chain links TRBV6-2 or TRBV6-3 to TRBJ2-2, with D possibly matching TRBD1 (6 bases). This CDR3 is built from 16 residues. Germline V gives CDR1 MNHEY, CDR2 SVGEGT. The V gene lost 2 bases and the J gene lost 3 bases, with 13 bases spanning the gap.

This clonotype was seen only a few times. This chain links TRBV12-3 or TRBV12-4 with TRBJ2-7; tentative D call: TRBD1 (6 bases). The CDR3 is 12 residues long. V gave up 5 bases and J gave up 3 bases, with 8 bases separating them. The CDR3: CASSMTGYEQYF. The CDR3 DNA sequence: TGTGCCAGCAGTATGACAGGCTACGAGCAGTACTTC.

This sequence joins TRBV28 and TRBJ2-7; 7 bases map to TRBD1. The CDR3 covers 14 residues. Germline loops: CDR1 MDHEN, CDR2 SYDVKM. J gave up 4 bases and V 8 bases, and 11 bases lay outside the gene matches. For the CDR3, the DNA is TGTGCCAGCGGTCGACAGGGCTGGACGTACGAGCAGTACTTC. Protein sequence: CASGRQGWTYEQYF.

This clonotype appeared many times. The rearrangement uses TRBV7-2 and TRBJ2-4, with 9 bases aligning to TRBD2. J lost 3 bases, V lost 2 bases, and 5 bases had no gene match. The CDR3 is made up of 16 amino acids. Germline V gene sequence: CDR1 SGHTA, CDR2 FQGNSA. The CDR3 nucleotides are TGTGCCAGCAGCTTAACGGCGGGGGGGCTCAAAAACATTCAGTACTTC. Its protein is CASSLTAGGLKNIQYF. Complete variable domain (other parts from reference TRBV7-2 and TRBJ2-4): GAGVSQSPSNKVTEKGKDVELRCDPISGHTALYWYRQSLGQGLEFLIYFQGNSAPDKSGLPSDRFSAERTGGSVSTLTIQRTQQEDSAVYLCASSLTAGGLKNIQYFGAGTRLSVL.

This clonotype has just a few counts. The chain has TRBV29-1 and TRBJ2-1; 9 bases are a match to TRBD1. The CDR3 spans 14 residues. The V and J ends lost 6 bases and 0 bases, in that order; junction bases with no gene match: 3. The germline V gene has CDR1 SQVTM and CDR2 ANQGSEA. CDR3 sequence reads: CSVGTGNSYNEQFF. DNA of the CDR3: TGCAGCGTCGGGACAGGGAACTCCTACAATGAGCAGTTCTTC.

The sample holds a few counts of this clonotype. CDR3 DNA: TGTGCCAGTAGCAGTCGGGTAGGGGCGAGGACCGGGGAGCTGTTTTTT. Amino acids: CASSSRVGARTGELFF. V gene TRBV7-2 combines with J gene TRBJ2-2; possibly TRBD1 for D (5 bases). This CDR3 region has 16 residues. V was cut by 9 bases and J by 5 bases, with 22 bases left in between. Germline CDR1 SGHTA, CDR2 FQGNSA.

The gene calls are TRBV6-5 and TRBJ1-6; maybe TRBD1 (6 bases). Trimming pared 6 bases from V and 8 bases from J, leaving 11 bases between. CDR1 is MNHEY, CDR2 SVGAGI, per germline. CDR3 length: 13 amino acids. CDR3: CASRRAGDSPLHF. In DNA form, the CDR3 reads TGTGCCAGCAGGAGGGCAGGGGATTCACCCCTCCACTTT.

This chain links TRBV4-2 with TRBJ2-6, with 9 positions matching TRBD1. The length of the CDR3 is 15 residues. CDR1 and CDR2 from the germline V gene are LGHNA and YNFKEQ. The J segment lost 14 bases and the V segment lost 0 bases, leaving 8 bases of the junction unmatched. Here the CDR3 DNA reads TGTGCCAGCAGCCAAGATTTCGGGGGACAGGGCATCCTGACTTTC. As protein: CASSQDFGGQGILTF.

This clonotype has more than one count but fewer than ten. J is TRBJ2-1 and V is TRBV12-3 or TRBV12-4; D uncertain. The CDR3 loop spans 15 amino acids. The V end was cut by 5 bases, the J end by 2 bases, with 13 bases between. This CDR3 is CASSPDHTAYNEQFF. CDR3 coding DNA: TGTGCCAGCAGTCCTGACCACACTGCCTACAATGAGCAGTTCTTC.